This passage covers 5 T cell receptor beta chains from one sample sequenced in a study of control samples from healthy donors and cancer patients. The method was immunoSEQ multiplex PCR; TCRdb's version includes in-frame clones alone and lacks a portion of them. The profile shows some 170,000 clones, around 96% of them singletons. Sequenced input: blood. Receptors originate from a woman younger than 45 in good health.

V is TRBV19 and J is TRBJ1-1; no firm D call. V lost 10 bases, J lost 11 bases, and 20 bases lay in between. Germline V gives CDR1 LNHDA, CDR2 SQIVND (reference sequence). CDR3 length: 12 residues. CDR3 amino acids: CATADGVAEAFF. DNA for the CDR3: TGTGCCACCGCGGACGGGGTGGCGGAGGCTTTCTTT.

The sample holds one count of this clone. The rearrangement uses TRBV6-4 and TRBJ1-4; unclear D gene. V lost 6 bases and J 0 bases, leaving 8 bases between the germline ends. Germline lookup yields CDR1 MRHNA and CDR2 SNTAGT. This CDR3 is 14 amino acids long. CDR3 region: CASSHPTTNEKLFF. In DNA form, the CDR3 reads TGTGCCAGCAGCCATCCGACAACTAATGAAAAACTGTTTTTT.

The genes are TRBV29-1 and TRBJ2-1, with unresolved D. Trimming left V 1 base short and J 12 bases short, with 10 bases between. Germline V gene sequence: CDR1 SQVTM, CDR2 ANQGSEA. CDR3 size: 11 residues. CDR3 loop: CSVEVGLRQFF. DNA for the CDR3: TGCAGCGTTGAAGTTGGGTTGAGGCAGTTCTTC.

In this sample, this clone turned up a few times. The rearrangement uses TRBV25-1 and TRBJ2-5, with D possibly called TRBD1 or TRBD2 (5 bases each). This CDR3 has 12 residues. Germline CDR1 and CDR2: MGHDK and SYGVNS. V was cut by 4 bases and J by 6 bases, with 9 bases left in between. In DNA form, the CDR3 reads TGTGCCAGCAGTGTCCAGGGACAGACCCAGTACTTC. Protein: CASSVQGQTQYF. The full variable domain, its missing parts supplied by reference TRBV25-1 and TRBJ2-5, is EADIYQTPRYLVIGTGKKITLECSQTMGHDKMYWYQQDPGMELHLIHYSYGVNSTEKGDLSSESTVSRIRTEHFPLTLESARPSHTSQYLCASSVQGQTQYFGPGTRLLVL.

The chain combines TRBV7-9 with TRBJ1-4; 8 positions agree with TRBD1. Germline values: CDR1 SEHNR, CDR2 FQNEAQ (reference sequence). The CDR3 covers 18 residues. V trimming: 0 bases; J trimming: 1 base; junction bases outside the gene matches: 7. The chain's CDR3 is CASSLAKARGLTNEKLFF. The CDR3 DNA sequence: TGTGCCAGCAGCTTAGCTAAGGCCAGGGGGCTAACTAATGAAAAACTGTTTTTT. Full variable domain (rest looked up from reference TRBV7-9 and TRBJ1-4): DTGVSQNPRHKITKRGQNVTFRCDPISEHNRLYWYRQTLGQGPEFLTYFQNEAQLEKSRLLSDRFSAERPKGSFSTLEIQRTEQGDSAMYLCASSLAKARGLTNEKLFFGSGTQLSVL.